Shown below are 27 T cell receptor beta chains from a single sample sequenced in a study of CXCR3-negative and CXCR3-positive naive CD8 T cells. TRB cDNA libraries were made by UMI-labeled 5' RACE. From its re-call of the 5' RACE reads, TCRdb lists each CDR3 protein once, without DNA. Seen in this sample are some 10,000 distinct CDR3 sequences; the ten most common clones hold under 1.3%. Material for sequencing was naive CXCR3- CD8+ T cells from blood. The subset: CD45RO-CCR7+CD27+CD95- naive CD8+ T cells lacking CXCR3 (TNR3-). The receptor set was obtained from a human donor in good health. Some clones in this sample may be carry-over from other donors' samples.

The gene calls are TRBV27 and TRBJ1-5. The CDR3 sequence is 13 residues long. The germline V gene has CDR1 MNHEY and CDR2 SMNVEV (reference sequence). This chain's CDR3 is CASSLSQPFAQHF.

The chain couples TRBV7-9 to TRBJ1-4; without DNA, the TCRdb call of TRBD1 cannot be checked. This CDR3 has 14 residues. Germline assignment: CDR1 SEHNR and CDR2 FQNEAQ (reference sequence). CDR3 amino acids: CASSHVRTGEKLFF.

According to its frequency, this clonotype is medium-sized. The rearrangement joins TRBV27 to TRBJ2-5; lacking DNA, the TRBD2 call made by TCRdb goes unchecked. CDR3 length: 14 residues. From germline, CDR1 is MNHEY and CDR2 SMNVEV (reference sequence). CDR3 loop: CASSPPSGGETQYF.

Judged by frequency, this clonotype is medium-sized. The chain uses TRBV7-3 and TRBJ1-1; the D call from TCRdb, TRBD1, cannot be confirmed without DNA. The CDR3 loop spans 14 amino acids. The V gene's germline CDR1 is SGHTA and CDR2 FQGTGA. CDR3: CASSPGQANPEAFF.

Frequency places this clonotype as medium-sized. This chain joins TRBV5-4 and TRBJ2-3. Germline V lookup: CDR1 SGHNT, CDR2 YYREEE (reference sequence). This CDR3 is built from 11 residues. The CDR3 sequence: CASSFMDTQYF.

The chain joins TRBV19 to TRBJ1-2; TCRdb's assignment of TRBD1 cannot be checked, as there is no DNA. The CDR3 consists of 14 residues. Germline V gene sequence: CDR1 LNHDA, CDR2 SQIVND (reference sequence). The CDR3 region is CASSMPRVNYGYTF.

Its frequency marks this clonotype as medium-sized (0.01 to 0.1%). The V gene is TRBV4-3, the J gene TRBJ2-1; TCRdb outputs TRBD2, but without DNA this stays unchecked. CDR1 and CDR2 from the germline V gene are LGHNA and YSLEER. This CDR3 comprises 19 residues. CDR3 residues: CASSQDLPSGRRGHNEQFF.

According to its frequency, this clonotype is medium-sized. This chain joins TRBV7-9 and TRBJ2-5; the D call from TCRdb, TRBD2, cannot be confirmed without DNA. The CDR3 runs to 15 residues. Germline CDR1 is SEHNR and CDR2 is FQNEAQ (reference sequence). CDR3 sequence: CASSLGTGGRETQYF.

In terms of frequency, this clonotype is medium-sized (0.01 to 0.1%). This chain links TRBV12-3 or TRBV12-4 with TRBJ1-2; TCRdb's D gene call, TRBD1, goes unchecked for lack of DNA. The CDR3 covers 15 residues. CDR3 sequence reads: CASSQSPGQWAGYTF.

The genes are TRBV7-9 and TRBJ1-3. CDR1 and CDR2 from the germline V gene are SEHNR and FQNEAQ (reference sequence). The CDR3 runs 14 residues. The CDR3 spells CASSLALSGNTIYF.

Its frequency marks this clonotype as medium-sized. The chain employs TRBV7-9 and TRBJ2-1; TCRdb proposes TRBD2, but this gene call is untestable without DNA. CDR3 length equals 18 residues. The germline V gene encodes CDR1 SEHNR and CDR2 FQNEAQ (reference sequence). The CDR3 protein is CASSPRTSGGSSYNEQFF.

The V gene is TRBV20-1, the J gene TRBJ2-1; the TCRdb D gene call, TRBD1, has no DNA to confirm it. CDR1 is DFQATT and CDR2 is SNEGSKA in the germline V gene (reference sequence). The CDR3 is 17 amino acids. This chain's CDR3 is CSARDPGQPNPVNEQFF.

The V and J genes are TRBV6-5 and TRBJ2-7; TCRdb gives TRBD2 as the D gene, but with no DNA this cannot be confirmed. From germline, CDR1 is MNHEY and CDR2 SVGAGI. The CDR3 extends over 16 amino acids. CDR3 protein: CASSYTGTSGTYEQYF.

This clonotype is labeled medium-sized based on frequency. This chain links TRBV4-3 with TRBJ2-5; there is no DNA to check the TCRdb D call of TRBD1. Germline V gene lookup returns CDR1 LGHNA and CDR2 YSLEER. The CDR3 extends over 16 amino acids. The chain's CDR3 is CASSQEPGQGGETQYF.

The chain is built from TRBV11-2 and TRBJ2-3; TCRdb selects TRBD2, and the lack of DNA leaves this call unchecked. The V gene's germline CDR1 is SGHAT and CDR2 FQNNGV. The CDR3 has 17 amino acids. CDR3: CASSSGLAGVIADTQYF.

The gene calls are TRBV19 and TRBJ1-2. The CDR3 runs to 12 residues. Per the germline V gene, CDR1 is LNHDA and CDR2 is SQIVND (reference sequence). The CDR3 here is CASSIDSLGYTF.

The CDR3: CSVTSGTDPGPWLDTQYF. The chain employs TRBV29-1 and TRBJ2-3; TCRdb's D gene call, TRBD1, goes unchecked for lack of DNA. This CDR3 is 18 amino acids long. Germline CDR1 and CDR2: SQVTM and ANQGSEA.

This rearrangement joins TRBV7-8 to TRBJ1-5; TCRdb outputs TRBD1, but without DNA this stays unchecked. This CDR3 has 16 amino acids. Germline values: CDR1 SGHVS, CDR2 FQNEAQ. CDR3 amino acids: CASSLGRQGADQPQHF.

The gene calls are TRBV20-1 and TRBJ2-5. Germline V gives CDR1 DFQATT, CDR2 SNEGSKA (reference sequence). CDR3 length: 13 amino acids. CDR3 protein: CSALNRFQETQYF.

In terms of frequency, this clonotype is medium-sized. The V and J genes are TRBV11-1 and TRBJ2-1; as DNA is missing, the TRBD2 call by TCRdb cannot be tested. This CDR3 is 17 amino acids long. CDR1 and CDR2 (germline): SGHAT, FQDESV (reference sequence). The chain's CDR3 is CASSLHGLAGSRNEQFF.

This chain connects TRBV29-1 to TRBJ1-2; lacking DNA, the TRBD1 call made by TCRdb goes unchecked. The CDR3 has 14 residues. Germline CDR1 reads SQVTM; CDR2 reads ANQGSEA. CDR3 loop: CSATETYPPHGYTF.

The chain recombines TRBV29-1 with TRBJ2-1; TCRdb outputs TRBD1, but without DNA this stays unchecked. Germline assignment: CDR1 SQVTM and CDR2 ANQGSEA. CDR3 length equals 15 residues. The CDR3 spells CSVEAPRTGDNEQFF.

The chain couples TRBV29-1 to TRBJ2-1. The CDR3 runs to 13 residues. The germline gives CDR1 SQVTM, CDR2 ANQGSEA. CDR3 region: CSVEVLAYNEQFF.

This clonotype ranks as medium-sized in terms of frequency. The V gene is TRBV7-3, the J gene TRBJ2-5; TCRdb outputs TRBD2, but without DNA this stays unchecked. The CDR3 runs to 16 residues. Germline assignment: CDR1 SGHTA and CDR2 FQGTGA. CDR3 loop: CASSVLSSGSSETQYF.

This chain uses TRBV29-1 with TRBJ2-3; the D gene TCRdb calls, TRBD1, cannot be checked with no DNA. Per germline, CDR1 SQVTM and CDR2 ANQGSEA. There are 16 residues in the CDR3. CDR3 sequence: CSVEDWTGEPTDTQYF.

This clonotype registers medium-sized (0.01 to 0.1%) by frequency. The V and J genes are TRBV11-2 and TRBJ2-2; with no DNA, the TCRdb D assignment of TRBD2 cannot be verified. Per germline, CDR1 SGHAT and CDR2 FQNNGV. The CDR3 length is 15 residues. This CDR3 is CASSSGDLNTGELFF.

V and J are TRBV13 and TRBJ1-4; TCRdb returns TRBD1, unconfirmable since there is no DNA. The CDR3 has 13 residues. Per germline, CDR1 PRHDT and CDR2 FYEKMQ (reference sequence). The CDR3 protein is CASSFRQNEKLFF.